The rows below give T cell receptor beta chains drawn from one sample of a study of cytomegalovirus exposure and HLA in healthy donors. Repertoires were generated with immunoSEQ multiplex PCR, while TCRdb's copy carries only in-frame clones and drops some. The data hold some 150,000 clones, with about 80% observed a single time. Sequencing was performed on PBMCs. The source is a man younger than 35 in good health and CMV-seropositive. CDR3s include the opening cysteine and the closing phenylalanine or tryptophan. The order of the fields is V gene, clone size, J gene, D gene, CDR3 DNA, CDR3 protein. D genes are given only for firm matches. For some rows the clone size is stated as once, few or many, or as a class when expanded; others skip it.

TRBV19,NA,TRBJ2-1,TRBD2,TGTGCCAGTAGTATTATAGCTAGCGGGAATGAGCAGTTCTTC,CASSIIASGNEQFF
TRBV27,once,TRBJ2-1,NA,TGTGCCAGTAGACCCGCAGGACACTCCTACAATGAGCAGTTCTTC,CASRPAGHSYNEQFF
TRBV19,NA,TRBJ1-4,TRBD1,TGTGCCAGTCACAGGGGTACAAGAACTGGATGGGAAAAACTGTTTTTT,CASHRGTRTGWEKLFF
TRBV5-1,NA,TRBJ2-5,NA,TGCGCCAGCAGCAAAGGACAGTTTTCGATCCGGGCGGAGACCCAGTACTTC,CASSKGQFSIRAETQYF
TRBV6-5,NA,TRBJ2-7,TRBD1,TGTGCCAGCAGTAACCAGGGGGCCATCTACGAGCAGTACTTC,CASSNQGAIYEQYF
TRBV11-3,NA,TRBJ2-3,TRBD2,TGTGCCAGCAGCCCGTATAGCGGGAGCACAGATACGCAGTATTTT,CASSPYSGSTDTQYF
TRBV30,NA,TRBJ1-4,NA,TGTGCCTGCGGGGGATATAATGAAAAACTGTTTTTT,CACGGYNEKLFF
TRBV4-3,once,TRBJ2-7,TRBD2,TGCGCCAGCAGCCAAGACAGCGGGGGGGCCTCTGGGGAGCAGTACTTC,CASSQDSGGASGEQYF
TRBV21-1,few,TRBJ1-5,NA,TGTGCCAGCAGCAAAGGACGGGACACAGCCCAGCATTTT,CASSKGRDTAQHF
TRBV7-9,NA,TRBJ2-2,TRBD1,TGTGCCAGCAGCCTAACCGGGACAGGGTATACCGGGGAGCTGTTTTTT,CASSLTGTGYTGELFF
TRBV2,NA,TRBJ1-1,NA,TGTGCCAGCAGGAGGGCAGGAGATCTGAACACTGAAGCTTTCTTT,CASRRAGDLNTEAFF
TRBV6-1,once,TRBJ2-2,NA,TGTGCCAGCAGTGAATGGTTAGGGGGCACCGGGGAGCTGTTTTTT,CASSEWLGGTGELFF
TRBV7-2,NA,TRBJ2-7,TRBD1,TGTGCCAGCAGCTACTACACCGACAGGGGCTACGAGCAGTACTTC,CASSYYTDRGYEQYF
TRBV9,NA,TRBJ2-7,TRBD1,TGTGCCAGCAGCGTAGCCCCAGGGGGATACGAGCAGTACTTC,CASSVAPGGYEQYF
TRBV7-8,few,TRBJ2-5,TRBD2,TGTGCCAGCAGCTTAGAGGCCCGACGAGCGGGGGGGCTTTACCCCCGGGAGACCCAGTACTTC,CASSLEARRAGGLYPRETQYF
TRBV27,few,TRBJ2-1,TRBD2,TGTGCCAGCAGTTTAATTTCCGGACTAGCGGGAGGGCCGTACAATGAGCAGTTCTTC,CASSLISGLAGGPYNEQFF
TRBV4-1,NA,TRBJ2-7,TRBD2,TGCGCCAGCAGCCAAGAAGGTAGCGGGAGCTACGAGCAGTACTTC,CASSQEGSGSYEQYF
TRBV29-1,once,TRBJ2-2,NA,TGCAGCGTTGAAGGAAGTAGGGGGGGGGCAGACACCGGGGAGCTGTTTTTT,CSVEGSRGGADTGELFF
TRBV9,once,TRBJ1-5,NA,TGTGCCAGCAGCGTAGACAGGTGGGATCAGCCCCAGCATTTT,CASSVDRWDQPQHF
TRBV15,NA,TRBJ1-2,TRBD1,TGTGCCACCAGCAGGGGACAGGCGTTCTATGGCTACACCTTC,CATSRGQAFYGYTF
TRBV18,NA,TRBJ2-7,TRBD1,TGTGCCAGCTCACCCCGGGACAGGGGATACGAGCAGTACTTC,CASSPRDRGYEQYF
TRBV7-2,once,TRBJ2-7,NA,TGTGCCAGCAGCTTACAGGGGGAGGAGGGCGAGCAGTACTTC,CASSLQGEEGEQYF
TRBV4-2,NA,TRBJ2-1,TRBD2,TGTGCCAGCAGCCAAGAATCTAGCGGGAGTTTTAATGAGCAGTTCTTC,CASSQESSGSFNEQFF
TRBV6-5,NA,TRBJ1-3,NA,TGTGCCAGCAGTTCTTGGGACAACTCTGGAAACACCATATATTTT,CASSSWDNSGNTIYF
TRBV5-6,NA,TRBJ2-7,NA,TGTGCCAGCAGCTTTAAGGGACAACAGGCCTACGAGCAGTACTTC,CASSFKGQQAYEQYF
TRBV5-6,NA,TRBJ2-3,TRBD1,TGTGCCAGCAGCTCGGGACAGGGCACAGATACGCAGTATTTT,CASSSGQGTDTQYF
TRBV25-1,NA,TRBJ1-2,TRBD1,TGTGCCAGCAGTGATCGGGGCAGGGGGGACTATGGCTACACCTTC,CASSDRGRGDYGYTF
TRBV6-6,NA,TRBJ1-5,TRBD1,TGTGCCAGCAGGCCCATACAGGGGGCGCCGGGGCAGCCCCAGCATTTT,CASRPIQGAPGQPQHF
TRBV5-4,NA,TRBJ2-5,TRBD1,TGTGCCAGCAGCATCCCGACAGGGTGGCAAGAGACCCAGTACTTC,CASSIPTGWQETQYF
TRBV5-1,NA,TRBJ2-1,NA,TGCGCCAGCAGCTTGGATGGTGGCACCTACAATGAGCAGTTCTTC,CASSLDGGTYNEQFF
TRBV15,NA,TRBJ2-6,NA,TGTGCCACCAGCAGAGATGAGTCCGGGGCCAACGTCCTGACTTTC,CATSRDESGANVLTF
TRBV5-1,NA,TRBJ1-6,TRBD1,TGCGCCAGCAGCTTATACGGACAGGGGAATTCACCCCTCCACTTT,CASSLYGQGNSPLHF
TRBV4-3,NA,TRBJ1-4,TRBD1,TGCGCCAGCAGCCAAGGACGGGTAGGCAGGGGGCATGAAAAACTGTTTTTT,CASSQGRVGRGHEKLFF
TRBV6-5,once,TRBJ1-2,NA,TGTGCCAGCAGTTACAGTGCGACAACTAACTATGGCTACACCTTC,CASSYSATTNYGYTF
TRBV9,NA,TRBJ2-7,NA,TGTGCCAGCAGCGTAGTTCCAGGGGACATATACGAGCAGTACTTC,CASSVVPGDIYEQYF
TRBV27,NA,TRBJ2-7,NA,TGTGCCAGCAGTTTAGGAGGGGCACAGAGCTACGAGCAGTACTTC,CASSLGGAQSYEQYF
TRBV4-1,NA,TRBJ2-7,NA,TGCGCCAGCAGCCAAGATAATTCCTACGAGCAGTACTTC,CASSQDNSYEQYF
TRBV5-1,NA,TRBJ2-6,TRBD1,TGCGCCAGCAGCTTGTCGGCAGGGGGCACTGGGGCCAACGTCCTGACTTTC,CASSLSAGGTGANVLTF
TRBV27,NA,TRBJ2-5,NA,TGTGCCAGCAAGCCATTGGCGGATCAAGAGACCCAGTACTTC,CASKPLADQETQYF
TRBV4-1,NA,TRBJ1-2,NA,TGCGCCAGCAGCCAGAGGTTGAGCTATGGCTACACCTTC,CASSQRLSYGYTF
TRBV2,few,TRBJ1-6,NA,TGTGCCAGCAACCGGGACAATAATTCACCCCTCCACTTT,CASNRDNNSPLHF
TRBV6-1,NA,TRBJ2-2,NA,TGTGCCAGCAGTTCCCCGGGGGTGGCCGGGGAGCTGTTTTTT,CASSSPGVAGELFF
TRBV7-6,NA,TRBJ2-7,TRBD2,TGTGCCAGCAGCTTAGCCCCGGGACGCGGGGGTTATCCCTACGAGCAGTACTTC,CASSLAPGRGGYPYEQYF
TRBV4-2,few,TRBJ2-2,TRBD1,TGTGCCAGTAGGACAGGGGGGAACACCGGGGAGCTGTTTTTT,CASRTGGNTGELFF
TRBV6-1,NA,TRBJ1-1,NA,TGTGCCAGCACATGGAGGGGCCCGAACACTGAAGCTTTCTTT,CASTWRGPNTEAFF
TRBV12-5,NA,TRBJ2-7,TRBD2,TGTGCTAGTGGTTCGGGGGGTGGCTCCGACGAGCAGTACTTC,CASGSGGGSDEQYF